This TCR beta chain was found in a study of T cells in localized non-small cell lung cancer. In this sample, this clone turned up many times. Its antigen is not identified. V was clipped by 2 bases and J by 6 bases, with 16 bases between them. The germline gives CDR1 SGHNT, CDR2 YENEEA. The CDR3 runs to 16 residues. Sequenced by immunoSEQ multiplex PCR; TCRdb stores in-frame clones only, minus some. The profile covers approximately 7,400 clones, with under 30% appearing a single time and about 3.9% taken by the ten largest. Study outcomes and limitations: Uninvolved adjacent lung, not tumor, had the highest T cell clonality.

The gene calls are TRBV11-3 and TRBJ2-2, with D perhaps TRBD1 (6 bases). The input for sequencing was lung tumor tissue, taken before any cancer treatment. The TCR sequence derives from a man aged 35 to 70 with stage III squamous cell lung carcinoma. This chain's CDR3 is CASSLRSRGSPGELFF. CDR3 coding DNA: TGTGCCAGCAGCTTACGCTCTAGGGGGTCTCCCGGGGAGCTGTTTTTT. Drawing the rest from reference TRBV11-3 and TRBJ2-2, the complete variable domain is EAGVVQSPRYKIIEKKQPVAFWCNPISGHNTLYWYLQNLGQGPELLIRYENEEAVDDSQLPKDRFSAERLKGVDSTLKIQPAELGDSAVYLCASSLRSRGSPGELFFGEGSRLTVL.